This TCR beta chain appears in the sequencing data of a study of shared clonotypes between healthy human individuals. As for the study in general: For every donor, three CD4 naive, three CD4 memory, two CD8 naive and one CD8 memory plates were used.

Assay execution proceeded at the deep level. Replicate PCRs from sorted subsets contained roughly 200 ng DNA, which is around 30,000 T cell genomes. Assay used: immunoSEQ multiplex PCR; TCRdb lists only in-frame clones, some missing. The sample lists some 2.1 million clones, around 96% occurring once. The CDR3 runs to 13 residues. The germline CDR1 and CDR2 sequences are SGDLS and YYNGEE. V gave up 5 bases and J gave up 4 bases; unmatched junction bases: 4. Naive CD8 isolation took CD45RO-negative cells positively selected for CCR7 and excluded terminally differentiated effector memory CD45RA+ cells. The chain is built from TRBV9 and TRBJ2-3; 7 positions agree with TRBD1. The origin of this receptor is a young man in good health. Sequences were obtained from naive CD8+ T cells sorted from blood. The CDR3 nucleotides read TGTGCCAGCAGTGACACAGGGGCAGATACGCAGTATTTT. Translated: CASSDTGADTQYF.